The 19 T cell receptor beta chains in this list originate from one sample, sequenced in a study of blood T cell repertoires in COVID-19 (dated by TCRdb to the early 2020s). Libraries were made using the immunoSEQ multiplex PCR assay. Sourced from immuneACCESS, this table was stored by TCRdb with only in-frame sequences that have V and J called. A share of the clones is absent; for the studies checked, an unresolved V gene accounts for under half, and the remainder has no known explanation. For this sample there are over 200,000 clones; 86% appear just once. The ten biggest clones cover over 4.5% of the sample. Sequenced material: peripheral blood. The receptors originated from an older man with acute or convalescent COVID-19.

J is TRBJ1-1 and V is TRBV6-5; TRBD1 is a possible D gene (6 bases). Trimming removed 7 bases at V and 3 bases at J, with 15 bases between. This CDR3 region has 14 residues. Germline CDR1 is MNHEY and CDR2 is SVGAGI. The CDR3 nucleotides are TGTGCCAGCACTAATCGGGGGGCGCACACTGAAGCTTTCTTT. Its translation is CASTNRGAHTEAFF.

The chain joins TRBV19 to TRBJ1-1, with a possible D match to TRBD1 (6 bases). This CDR3 region has 13 residues. Germline loops: CDR1 LNHDA, CDR2 SQIVND (reference sequence). Trimming removed 9 bases at V and 1 base at J, with 12 bases between. The CDR3 region is CASRTDRNTEAFF. For the CDR3, the DNA is TGTGCCAGCCGGACAGACCGGAACACTGAAGCTTTCTTT.

The chain combines TRBV12-3 or TRBV12-4 with TRBJ1-2, with 10 nucleotides matching TRBD1. Trimming cost V 7 bases and J 6 bases; bases outside gene matches: 5. This CDR3 is 13 amino acids long. The CDR3 bases are TGTGCCAGCACCAGGACAGGGGGTAATGGCTACACCTTC. It yields the protein CASTRTGGNGYTF.

The rearrangement joins TRBV6-2 or TRBV6-3 to TRBJ2-3; 9 nucleotides line up with TRBD2. The V segment lost 0 bases and the J segment 5 bases; nucleotides outside the gene matches: 6. The CDR3 spans 16 residues. The germline V gene has CDR1 MNHEY and CDR2 SVGEGT. The CDR3 coding sequence is TGTGCCAGCAGTTACTCGCTGGCGGGAGGGATAGATACGCAGTATTTT. Translated: CASSYSLAGGIDTQYF.

The gene calls are TRBV5-1 and TRBJ2-6; 7 bases map to TRBD1. With 0 bases clipped from V and 0 bases from J, the junction kept 6 bases outside the gene matches. CDR1 and CDR2 from the germline V gene are SGHRS and YFSETQ. The CDR3 contains 18 residues. This chain's CDR3 is CASSLDGTEGSGANVLTF. The DNA of the CDR3 is TGCGCCAGCAGCTTGGATGGGACAGAGGGCTCTGGGGCCAACGTCCTGACTTTC.

In DNA, the CDR3 is TGCGCCAGCAGCTTGGTTTACCTAGCGGTCAGGAGCTCCTACGAGCAGTACTTC. It translates to CASSLVYLAVRSSYEQYF. This chain connects TRBV5-1 to TRBJ2-7; 7 nucleotides agree with TRBD2. The junction had 12 bases not matched to a gene; V was cut back by 0 bases and J by 0 bases. Per the germline V gene, CDR1 is SGHRS and CDR2 is YFSETQ. The CDR3 sequence is 18 residues long.

This clone has only one observation. The chain couples TRBV3-1 (or the pseudogene TRBV3-2) to TRBJ2-1; TRBD2 matches 13 bases. The CDR3 is 17 amino acids. J lost 7 bases, V lost 1 base, and 7 bases had no gene match. Per germline, CDR1 LGHDT and CDR2 YNNKEL (reference sequence). In DNA form, the CDR3 reads TGTGCCAGCAGCCAAGCGGAACTAGCGGGAGGGCTGAATGAGCAGTTCTTC. Its protein is CASSQAELAGGLNEQFF.

The chain carries TRBV7-9 and TRBJ2-6; 11 nucleotides agree with TRBD2. CDR3 length: 18 amino acids. With V trimmed by 2 bases and J by 0 bases, 3 bases remained unmatched. Germline V lookup: CDR1 SEHNR, CDR2 FQNEAQ (reference sequence). CDR3 protein: CASSLYSGRGSGANVLTF. Written as DNA, the CDR3 is TGTGCCAGCAGCTTATATAGCGGGAGGGGCTCTGGGGCCAACGTCCTGACTTTC.

This clone was seen a few times. Relative to the germline gene, one junction end is altered; a read error may explain this. The chain joins TRBV7-7 to TRBJ2-1, with 8 bases aligning to TRBD2. From germline, CDR1 is SSHAT and CDR2 FNYEAQ (reference sequence). The CDR3 loop spans 14 amino acids. Written as DNA, the CDR3 is TGTGCTAGCAGCCAAGCGGGGGCCTACAATGAGCAGTTCTTC. This gives the protein CASSQAGAYNEQFF.

This clone has just one count. The chain uses TRBV19 and TRBJ1-1; 7 bases match TRBD1. The CDR3 sequence is 16 residues long. J lost 5 bases, V lost 2 bases, and 11 bases had no gene match. Germline lookup yields CDR1 LNHDA and CDR2 SQIVND (reference sequence). Here the CDR3 reads CASSIKGAGSGTEAFF. The CDR3 bases are TGTGCCAGTAGTATAAAGGGGGCAGGGAGTGGAACTGAAGCTTTCTTT.

This chain links TRBV7-3 with TRBJ2-5; 8 bases fit TRBD2. CDR1 and CDR2 (germline): SGHTA, FQGTGA. CDR3 size: 16 residues. With 1 base clipped from V and 5 bases from J, the junction kept 9 bases outside the gene matches. The CDR3 reads CASSLNWAGGAETQYF. CDR3 sequence (DNA): TGTGCCAGCAGCTTAAATTGGGCGGGAGGTGCTGAGACCCAGTACTTC.

The gene calls are TRBV2 and TRBJ2-6; D gene ambiguous. Between the trimmed V and J ends, which lost 6 bases and 0 bases, there was a span of 12 bases. Germline CDR1 and CDR2: SNHLY and FYNNEI. The CDR3 extends over 16 amino acids. CDR3 nucleotide sequence: TGTGCCAGCAGCGAGAGCCAGGTCTCTGGGGCCAACGTCCTGACTTTC. Translating it yields CASSESQVSGANVLTF.

This clone appeared once. The chain links TRBV27 to TRBJ2-3; 9 bases line up with TRBD1. Germline lookup yields CDR1 MNHEY and CDR2 SMNVEV (reference sequence). CDR3 length: 15 residues. Trimming took 2 bases from V and 5 from J; bases not matched to a gene: 5. The CDR3 loop is CASSLIQGAGDTQYF. CDR3 in DNA: TGTGCCAGCAGTTTAATACAGGGGGCTGGAGATACGCAGTATTTT.

This CDR3 reads CASSGLQGGPGELFF. DNA of the CDR3: TGTGCCAGCAGTGGTCTACAGGGAGGGCCCGGGGAGCTGTTTTTT. The chain has TRBV25-1 and TRBJ2-2, with D tentatively TRBD2 (7 bases). V was cut by 4 bases and J by 6 bases, with 15 bases left in between. The CDR3 sequence is 15 residues long. The germline V gene encodes CDR1 MGHDK and CDR2 SYGVNS.

The genes are TRBV5-1 and TRBJ1-4; 7 nucleotides match TRBD1. The CDR3 contains 15 residues. Germline V gives CDR1 SGHRS, CDR2 YFSETQ. V was clipped by 0 bases and J by 5 bases; unmatched bases: 4. The CDR3 DNA reads as TGCGCCAGCAGCTTGGCTTCGGGACAGAATGAAAAACTGTTTTTT. Residues: CASSLASGQNEKLFF. Supplemented by reference TRBV5-1 and TRBJ1-4, the full variable domain reads KAGVTQTPRYLIKTRGQQVTLSCSPISGHRSVSWYQQTPGQGLQFLFEYFSETQRNKGNFPGRFSGRQFSNSRSEMNVSTLELGDSALYLCASSLASGQNEKLFFGSGTQLSVL.

The chain links TRBV28 to TRBJ1-2, with D unclear. V shed 5 bases and J shed 4 bases, with 14 bases lying between them. Germline V gene lookup returns CDR1 MDHEN and CDR2 SYDVKM. The CDR3 has 14 residues. This chain's CDR3 is CASSRPPGSYGYTF. The CDR3 DNA is TGTGCCAGCAGTCGTCCCCCGGGAAGCTATGGCTACACCTTC.

J is TRBJ1-4 and V is TRBV5-1, with a tentative D call TRBD1 (6 bases). The CDR3 has 13 amino acids. Germline loops: CDR1 SGHRS, CDR2 YFSETQ. Trimming took 5 bases from V and 4 from J, leaving 9 bases between them. CDR3 residues: CASRRQDNEKLFF. The CDR3 nucleotides read TGCGCCAGCAGAAGACAGGATAATGAAAAACTGTTTTTT.

V usage is TRBV6-5 and J usage is TRBJ1-2; 8 bases are shared with TRBD1. The CDR3 totals 15 residues. V was pared by 6 bases and J by 5 bases, with 11 bases of the junction left unmatched. The germline V gene encodes CDR1 MNHEY and CDR2 SVGAGI. The CDR3 is CASRRPGQGSYGYTF. In nucleotides, the CDR3 is TGTGCCAGCAGGCGCCCCGGACAGGGTAGTTATGGCTACACCTTC.

The rearrangement uses TRBV10-3 and TRBJ1-2; TRBD1 is a possible D gene (5 bases). The CDR3 is 12 amino acids. V was clipped by 7 bases and J by 5 bases, with 11 bases between them. Germline-derived CDR1 and CDR2 are ENHRY and SYGVKD. The CDR3 DNA reads as TGTGCCATCACCGACAGCGAGTATGGCTACACCTTC. It translates to CAITDSEYGYTF.